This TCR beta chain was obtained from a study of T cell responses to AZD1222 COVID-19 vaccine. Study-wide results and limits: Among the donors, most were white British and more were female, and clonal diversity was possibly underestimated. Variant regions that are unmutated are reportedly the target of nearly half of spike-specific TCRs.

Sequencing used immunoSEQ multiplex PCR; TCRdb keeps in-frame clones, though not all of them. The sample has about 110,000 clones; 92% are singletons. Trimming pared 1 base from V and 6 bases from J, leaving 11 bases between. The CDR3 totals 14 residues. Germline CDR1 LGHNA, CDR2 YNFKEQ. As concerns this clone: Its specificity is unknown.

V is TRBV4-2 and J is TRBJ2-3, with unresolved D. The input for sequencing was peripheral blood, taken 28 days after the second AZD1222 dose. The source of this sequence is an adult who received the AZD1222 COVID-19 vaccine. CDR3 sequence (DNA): TGTGCCAGCAGCCAAGGATACAGAACGGATACGCAGTATTTT. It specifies CASSQGYRTDTQYF.